This passage covers 2 T cell receptor beta chains from one sample sequenced in a study of cytomegalovirus exposure and HLA in healthy donors. Vbeta (60) and Jbeta (13) primers were used in the PCR. The protocol was immunoSEQ multiplex PCR, while the TCRdb copy is restricted to in-frame clones and leaves out a portion. Here the sample spans 85,000 to 100,000 clones, 77% being singletons. Sequenced material: PBMCs. The receptors originated from a man aged 45 to 65 in good health and CMV-seropositive.

This rearrangement joins TRBV4-3 to TRBJ1-6, with 8 bases fitting TRBD1. From germline, CDR1 is LGHNA and CDR2 YSLEER. This CDR3 region has 16 residues. Germline trimming cut 1 base from V and 4 bases from J; bases unmatched to any gene: 3. Here the CDR3 reads CASSQARTGYNSPLHF. For the CDR3, the DNA is TGCGCCAGCAGCCAAGCTCGGACAGGGTATAATTCACCCCTCCACTTT.

V usage is TRBV30 and J usage is TRBJ2-1; 11 bases match TRBD2. The germline gives CDR1 GTSNPN, CDR2 SVGIG (reference sequence). This CDR3 contains 11 residues. CDR3 DNA: TGTCAGGGACTAGCGGATAATGAGCAGTTCTTC. It yields the protein CQGLADNEQFF.